Shown below are 20 T cell receptor beta chains from a single sample sequenced in a study of CD8 T cells in ankylosing spondylitis. Each CDR3 protein is one row after TCRdb ran MiXCR on the 5' RACE reads. The data hold more than 150,000 distinct CDR3 sequences, with around 13% observed a single time. The sequenced sample was blood, either unsorted or a sorted T cell fraction (not recorded which). The receptor set was obtained from a female donor with ankylosing spondylitis or in good health (not recorded which).

The rearrangement joins TRBV7-2 to TRBJ1-5; the D is unclear. The V end was cut by 3 bases, the J end by 5 bases, with 11 bases between. The CDR3 loop spans 14 amino acids. CDR1 and CDR2 (germline): SGHTA, FQGNSA. In nucleotides, the CDR3 is TGTGCCAGCAGCTTCCGGGAGGGTCATCAGCCCCAGCATTTT. Amino acid sequence: CASSFREGHQPQHF.

The chain links TRBV2 to TRBJ1-2, with a tentative D call TRBD1 (5 bases). With 1 base removed from V and 4 bases from J, the gap between germline ends came to 13 bases. CDR1 is SNHLY, CDR2 FYNNEI, per germline. The CDR3 extends over 15 amino acids. As DNA, the CDR3 is TGTGCCAGCAGTGAAGGTCCGGGGGTTAGCTATGGCTACACCTTC. This codes for CASSEGPGVSYGYTF.

Ten or more counts support this clonotype. The chain couples TRBV2 to TRBJ1-3, with D tentatively TRBD1 (6 bases). The germline V and J ends were trimmed by 6 bases and 4 bases, with 16 bases remaining between them. This CDR3 has 15 residues. Germline values: CDR1 SNHLY, CDR2 FYNNEI. This CDR3 is CASSQRTGAGNTIYF. The CDR3 DNA follows: TGTGCCAGCAGCCAAAGGACGGGGGCGGGAAACACCATATATTTT.

This clonotype was counted many times. This chain connects TRBV12-3 or TRBV12-4 to TRBJ1-2; 10 positions agree with TRBD1. The J segment lost 7 bases and the V segment lost 2 bases, leaving 7 bases of the junction unmatched. The CDR3 spans 15 residues. The CDR3 loop is CASSLRGQGSSGYTF. The CDR3 DNA is TGTGCCAGCAGTTTAAGGGGACAGGGGAGTTCTGGCTACACCTTC.

The chain uses TRBV5-1 and TRBJ2-3; 8 bases match TRBD2. With 3 bases clipped from V and 2 bases from J, the junction kept 17 bases outside the gene matches. Germline lookup yields CDR1 SGHRS and CDR2 YFSETQ. The CDR3 runs 19 residues. The CDR3: CASSSHPGGGRPPTDTQYF. DNA of the CDR3: TGCGCCAGCAGCTCCCACCCCGGAGGCGGGAGGCCCCCCACAGATACGCAGTATTTT.

This chain joins TRBV20-1 and TRBJ2-4; D gene uncertain. Germline assignment: CDR1 DFQATT and CDR2 SNEGSKA (reference sequence). The CDR3 loop spans 12 amino acids. Trimming stripped 2 bases from V and 9 bases from J, with 11 bases between. CDR3 DNA sequence: TGCAGTGCTAGACCGGGTTACGGCATTCAGTACTTC. Its translation: CSARPGYGIQYF.

This clonotype was seen more than once but under ten times. The V gene is TRBV12-3 or TRBV12-4, the J gene TRBJ1-2; D gene unclear. The CDR3 has 11 amino acids. V was clipped by 6 bases and J by 1 base, with 3 bases between them. CDR3 in DNA: TGTGCCAGCAGGGTTAACTATGGCTACACCTTC. Translating gives CASRVNYGYTF.

This clonotype has at least ten counts. J is TRBJ2-1 and V is TRBV7-3; possibly TRBD2 for D (5 bases). V was trimmed by 2 bases and J by 6 bases, leaving 14 bases between them. Germline CDR1 SGHTA, CDR2 FQGTGA. This CDR3 contains 15 residues. The CDR3 reads CASSLGSGKANEQFF. CDR3 nucleotide sequence: TGTGCCAGCAGCTTAGGATCCGGGAAAGCCAATGAGCAGTTCTTC. Looking up the rest from reference TRBV7-3 and TRBJ2-1 gives the full variable domain: GAGVSQTPSNKVTEKGKYVELRCDPISGHTALYWYRQSLGQGPEFLIYFQGTGAADDSGLPNDRFFAVRPEGSVSTLKIQRTERGDSAVYLCASSLGSGKANEQFFGPGTRLTVL.

This clonotype has ten or more counts. V usage is TRBV5-1 and J usage is TRBJ1-1; D is possibly TRBD1 (6 bases). Trimming stripped 4 bases from V and 1 base from J, with 11 bases between. CDR1 SGHRS and CDR2 YFSETQ come from the germline V gene. The CDR3 runs 14 residues. CDR3 sequence reads: CASSPGHPNTEAFF. As DNA, the CDR3 is TGCGCCAGCAGCCCGGGACACCCGAACACTGAAGCTTTCTTT.

In its sample, this clonotype was seen many times. The genes are TRBV6-5 and TRBJ1-1, with 8 bases lining up with TRBD1. CDR1 and CDR2 from the germline V gene are MNHEY and SVGAGI. This CDR3 spans 16 amino acids. The V gene end was trimmed by 0 bases and the J gene end by 7 bases; junction bases not matched to a gene: 10. The CDR3, as DNA: TGTGCCAGCAGTTACTCAGGCGGACAGGGAGGGGTTGAAGCTTTCTTT. It translates to CASSYSGGQGGVEAFF.

The J gene is TRBJ2-5, the V gene TRBV4-1; the match to TRBD2 covers 12 bases. Germline V gene sequence: CDR1 MGHRA, CDR2 YSYEKL. V gave up 0 bases and J gave up 4 bases; unmatched junction bases: 6. The CDR3 covers 17 residues. CDR3 nucleotide sequence: TGCGCCAGCAGCCAAGATCAGACTAGCGGGAGCGGAGAGACCCAGTACTTC. Its translation: CASSQDQTSGSGETQYF.

With respect to this clonotype: This may be a read error: a much more frequent sequence differs by one nucleotide. This chain joins TRBV12-3 or TRBV12-4 and TRBJ2-1, with unresolved D. The CDR3 is 12 amino acids. Deletions cut 10 bases from V and 6 bases from J, with 13 bases between. CDR3 nucleotides: TGTGCCAACAGCCAATGGGCCAATGAGCAGTTCTTC. Its translation is CANSQWANEQFF.

This clonotype was seen at least ten times. The rearrangement links TRBV4-3 to TRBJ2-3; 7 positions agree with TRBD2. This CDR3 has 15 residues. CDR1 is LGHNA and CDR2 is YSLEER in the germline V gene. The V gene end was trimmed by 1 base and the J gene end by 6 bases; junction bases not matched to a gene: 7. This chain's CDR3 is CASSQVVGGKDTQYF. Here the CDR3 DNA reads TGCGCCAGCAGCCAAGTTGTGGGGGGGAAGGATACGCAGTATTTT.

This clonotype was seen repeatedly, ten times or more. J is TRBJ2-2 and V is TRBV24-1; D is perhaps TRBD1 (7 bases). Trimming cost V 4 bases and J 3 bases, with 11 bases left between them. Germline CDR1 reads KGHDR; CDR2 reads SFDVKD. The CDR3 spans 15 residues. CDR3 DNA sequence: TGTGCCACCAGTGAAGCCAGGGGGGACACCGGGGAGCTGTTTTTT. It is translated as CATSEARGDTGELFF.

Ten or more counts support this clonotype. The V call is TRBV4-1, the J call TRBJ2-7; TRBD1 agrees at 7 bases. This CDR3 has 13 amino acids. Germline V lookup: CDR1 MGHRA, CDR2 YSYEKL. Trimming at V came to 1 base and at J to 8 bases, leaving 5 bases not matched to a gene. CDR3 loop: CASSQGEGAKQYF. The CDR3 region has the DNA TGCGCCAGCAGCCAAGGAGAGGGGGCGAAGCAGTACTTC.

In this sample, this clonotype turned up a few times. The chain couples TRBV2 to TRBJ2-7, with 7 bases identical to TRBD2. V lost 1 base to trimming and J lost 4 bases; unmatched junction nucleotides: 10. Germline V gene data show CDR1 as SNHLY and CDR2 as FYNNEI. This CDR3 has 16 residues. This chain's CDR3 is CASSEEGWLAAYEQYF. The CDR3 DNA reads as TGTGCCAGCAGTGAAGAGGGGTGGCTAGCGGCGTACGAGCAGTACTTC.

This clonotype came up many times. The genes are TRBV7-3 and TRBJ2-5, with D possibly matching TRBD2 (6 bases). CDR3 size: 14 residues. Germline V CDR1 and CDR2: SGHTA, FQGTGA. V gave up 5 bases and J gave up 8 bases, with 18 bases separating them. The CDR3 loop reads CASSAGGDGGTQYF. In DNA, the CDR3 is TGTGCCAGCAGCGCGGGCGGGGACGGAGGTACCCAGTACTTC.

This clonotype occurred many times. J is TRBJ2-3 and V is TRBV6-2 or TRBV6-3; TRBD2 matches 7 bases. The germline V gene has CDR1 MNHEY and CDR2 SVGEGT. V was pared by 8 bases and J by 6 bases, with 11 bases of the junction left unmatched. The CDR3 contains 14 residues. CDR3 nucleotide sequence: TGTGCCAGCGCGGCGGGAGAGAGTACGGATACGCAGTATTTT. Residues: CASAAGESTDTQYF.

This clonotype has more than one count but fewer than ten. The CDR3 spells CASSPWGRAAYEQYF. CDR3 nucleotide sequence: TGTGCCAGCAGCCCTTGGGGTAGGGCTGCCTACGAGCAGTACTTC. This rearrangement joins TRBV7-9 to TRBJ2-7; D not certain. Deletions cut 5 bases from V and 2 bases from J, with 16 bases between. Germline loops: CDR1 SEHNR, CDR2 FQNEAQ (reference sequence). The CDR3 is made up of 15 amino acids.

Many counts were recorded for this clonotype. The CDR3 is CSARETSGSSYEQYF. For the CDR3, the DNA is TGCAGTGCTAGAGAAACTAGCGGGTCCTCCTACGAGCAGTACTTC. J is TRBJ2-7 and V is TRBV20-1, with TRBD2 matching over 9 bases. The V gene end was trimmed by 0 bases and the J gene end by 0 bases; junction bases not matched to a gene: 3. CDR1 and CDR2 from the germline V gene are DFQATT and SNEGSKA (reference sequence). CDR3 length: 15 residues.